This entry lists 28 T cell receptor beta chains sequenced from one sample in a study of blood T cell repertoires in COVID-19. Here immunoSEQ multiplex PCR was the method, and the copy in TCRdb shows in-frame clones only, minus some. The repertoire holds 150,000 to 200,000 clones, with over 75% as singletons. Sequenced input: PBMCs or T cells enriched from blood (not recorded which). The receptors were gathered from a woman aged 18-29 years who had recovered from COVID-19.

Here the CDR3 reads CASSIELFSNQPQHF. The CDR3 DNA reads TGTGCCAGTAGTATAGAACTTTTTAGCAATCAGCCCCAGCATTTT. V is TRBV19 and J is TRBJ1-5; D not resolved. V was trimmed by 0 bases and J by 0 bases, leaving 6 bases between them. This CDR3 is built from 15 residues. Germline V CDR1 and CDR2: LNHDA, SQIVND (reference sequence).

The V and J genes are TRBV30 and TRBJ2-7, with D tentatively TRBD2 (5 bases). V lost 0 bases, J lost 5 bases, and 8 bases lay in between. Germline V gene data show CDR1 as GTSNPN and CDR2 as SVGIG (reference sequence). This CDR3 contains 12 residues. CDR3 DNA: TGTGCCTGGAGTGTACCCGGGAACGAGCAGTACTTC. Protein product: CAWSVPGNEQYF.

The chain combines TRBV4-2 with TRBJ1-6; 8 nucleotides line up with TRBD1. The germline V gene has CDR1 LGHNA and CDR2 YNFKEQ. The junction had 6 bases not matched to a gene; V was cut back by 4 bases and J by 10 bases. This CDR3 is built from 14 residues. The CDR3, as DNA: TGTGCCAGCAGCCCAGGACAGGGAGGATCACCCCTCCACTTT. This encodes CASSPGQGGSPLHF.

This sequence joins TRBV15 and TRBJ2-1; TRBD1 might be the D (5 bases). CDR1 and CDR2 (germline): LNHNV, YYDKDF (reference sequence). Trimming shortened V by 3 bases and J by 11 bases, and 14 bases separated the two germline ends. The CDR3 loop spans 13 amino acids. The CDR3: CATSSLLGDQQFF. CDR3 nucleotides: TGTGCCACCAGCAGCCTCTTAGGGGATCAGCAGTTCTTC.

This clone was seen once. The chain employs TRBV18 and TRBJ2-1; 10 nucleotides line up with TRBD2. The CDR3 consists of 15 residues. V trimming: 5 bases; J trimming: 6 bases; junction bases outside the gene matches: 7. Per the germline V gene, CDR1 is KGHSH and CDR2 is LQKENI. CDR3 sequence (DNA): TGTGCCAGCTCAACCCTAGCGGGAGACAGCAATGAGCAGTTCTTC. It yields the protein CASSTLAGDSNEQFF.

The DNA for the CDR3 is TGTGCCAGTAGTATTCGAAAAGCGGGAGGGTACAATGAGCAGTTCTTC. Amino acid sequence: CASSIRKAGGYNEQFF. This chain links TRBV19 with TRBJ2-1; 10 bases match TRBD2. The CDR3 runs to 16 residues. Per the germline V gene, CDR1 is LNHDA and CDR2 is SQIVND (reference sequence). Trimming cost V 3 bases and J 4 bases; bases outside gene matches: 6.

The V gene is TRBV2, the J gene TRBJ2-1; a possible D gene is TRBD1 (5 bases). Germline V gene sequence: CDR1 SNHLY, CDR2 FYNNEI. The CDR3 totals 16 residues. V lost 4 bases, J lost 7 bases, and 20 bases lay in between. CDR3 loop: CASSGLGANIMNEQFF. The CDR3 coding sequence is TGTGCCAGCAGTGGGTTAGGGGCGAATATTATGAATGAGCAGTTCTTC.

The chain is built from TRBV3-1 (or the pseudogene TRBV3-2) and TRBJ2-1; D is perhaps TRBD1 (5 bases). This CDR3 has 14 amino acids. V was clipped by 0 bases and J by 10 bases, with 13 bases between them. Germline-derived CDR1 and CDR2 are LGHDT and YNNKEL (reference sequence). The DNA for the CDR3 is TGTGCCAGCAGCCAAGATCTTGAGACAGCGGAGCAGTTCTTC. Its translation is CASSQDLETAEQFF.

The V call is TRBV9, the J call TRBJ1-2; D is perhaps TRBD1 (6 bases). The CDR3 is made up of 14 amino acids. Trimming took off 4 bases at V and 8 bases at J, with 18 bases between the two ends. The germline V gene has CDR1 SGDLS and CDR2 YYNGEE. In DNA form, the CDR3 reads TGTGCCAGCAGCCCGACAGGCAGCCCTCGGGGCTACACCTTC. Its translation is CASSPTGSPRGYTF.

The chain recombines TRBV30 with TRBJ2-7; 8 bases fit TRBD2. The CDR3 consists of 15 residues. Germline CDR1 GTSNPN, CDR2 SVGIG (reference sequence). The V gene end was trimmed by 5 bases and the J gene end by 5 bases; junction bases not matched to a gene: 14. The CDR3 loop reads CAWGGVSGGPHEQYF. The CDR3 nucleotides read TGTGCCTGGGGAGGGGTGTCGGGAGGGCCCCACGAGCAGTACTTC.

The V call is TRBV19, the J call TRBJ1-6; D call uncertain. The germline V gene has CDR1 LNHDA and CDR2 SQIVND (reference sequence). Deletions cut 9 bases from V and 4 bases from J, with 7 bases between. There are 12 residues in the CDR3. CDR3 sequence reads: CARKRYNSPLHF. CDR3 DNA: TGTGCCAGAAAGAGGTATAATTCACCCCTCCACTTT.

The J gene is TRBJ2-7, the V gene TRBV28, with TRBD1 as a possible D gene (6 bases). V was trimmed by 4 bases and J by 0 bases, leaving 13 bases between them. CDR3 length: 15 residues. Germline assignment: CDR1 MDHEN and CDR2 SYDVKM. CDR3 DNA: TGTGCCAGCAGTTCCCAGGGGACCTTCTCCTACGAGCAGTACTTC. It encodes CASSSQGTFSYEQYF. Variable domain in full (rest from reference TRBV28 and TRBJ2-7): DVKVTQSSRYLVKRTGEKVFLECVQDMDHENMFWYRQDPGLGLRLIYFSYDVKMKEKGDIPEGYSVSREKKERFSLILESASTNQTSMYLCASSSQGTFSYEQYFGPGTRLTVT.

The chain is built from TRBV28 and TRBJ1-1; 7 positions agree with TRBD1. The germline V gene encodes CDR1 MDHEN and CDR2 SYDVKM. Trimming took 4 bases from V and 11 from J; bases not matched to a gene: 7. CDR3 length equals 12 residues. In nucleotides, the CDR3 is TGTGCCAGCAGTTCAACCGACAGGGTTGCTTTCTTT. Its protein is CASSSTDRVAFF.

The chain has TRBV7-2 and TRBJ2-3, with D perhaps TRBD2 (6 bases). The germline V and J ends were trimmed by 4 bases and 3 bases, with 20 bases remaining between them. This CDR3 is 17 amino acids long. Germline V gene lookup returns CDR1 SGHTA and CDR2 FQGNSA. CDR3 coding DNA: TGTGCCAGCAGCTCCTTCCTAATAGCGGAGGAAACAGATACGCAGTATTTT. It translates to CASSSFLIAEETDTQYF.

This sequence joins TRBV6-4 and TRBJ2-1; D might be TRBD2 (5 bases). Germline loops: CDR1 MRHNA, CDR2 SNTAGT. V lost 0 bases and J lost 0, with 6 bases in between. This CDR3 has 15 residues. The CDR3 loop reads CASSDSAGSYNEQFF. CDR3 nucleotide sequence: TGTGCCAGCAGTGACTCGGCGGGCTCCTACAATGAGCAGTTCTTC.

The chain links TRBV3-1 (or the pseudogene TRBV3-2) to TRBJ2-2; 7 bases are shared with TRBD2. Germline V gene lookup returns CDR1 LGHDT and CDR2 YNNKEL (reference sequence). CDR3 length: 18 residues. V gave up 2 bases and J gave up 6 bases; unmatched junction bases: 15. CDR3 DNA sequence: TGTGCCAGCAGCCAAACGGGTGGGCGGGAGTTCGCCGCCGGGGAGCTGTTTTTT. This translates into CASSQTGGREFAAGELFF.

The chain recombines TRBV28 with TRBJ1-6, with 7 bases identical to TRBD1. Unmatched junction bases numbered 5, after V lost 5 bases and J lost 7 bases. The germline V gene has CDR1 MDHEN and CDR2 SYDVKM. The CDR3 covers 14 residues. CDR3 sequence reads: CASSLDRENSPLHF. The CDR3 nucleotides are TGTGCCAGCAGTCTTGACAGGGAAAATTCACCCCTCCACTTT.

Remarks on this clone: The sample holds other DNA sequences that translate to the same CDR3. CDR3: CASSLAGALTDTQYF. CDR3 in DNA: TGTGCCAGCAGCTTAGCGGGCGCCCTCACAGATACGCAGTATTTT. The chain carries TRBV7-3 and TRBJ2-3, with a weak D call TRBD2 (5 bases). V was cut by 2 bases and J by 2 bases, with 11 bases left in between. CDR3 length: 15 amino acids. Germline lookup yields CDR1 SGHTA and CDR2 FQGTGA.

J is TRBJ1-5 and V is TRBV19, with 7 bases matching TRBD1. Looked up from germline, CDR1 is LNHDA and CDR2 is SQIVND (reference sequence). The CDR3 is 15 residues long. V trimming: 3 bases; J trimming: 7 bases; junction bases outside the gene matches: 9. CDR3 sequence (DNA): TGTGCCAGTAGTATCTCACAGGGGTTTAGCCAGCCCCAGCATTTT. This encodes CASSISQGFSQPQHF.

The chain has TRBV5-4 and TRBJ2-7; 9 nucleotides agree with TRBD2. CDR1 is SGHNT, CDR2 YYREEE, per germline (reference sequence). This CDR3 comprises 14 residues. V trimming: 0 bases; J trimming: 6 bases; junction bases outside the gene matches: 4. The CDR3 region is CASSLGGRAAEQYF. The CDR3 nucleotides are TGTGCCAGCAGCTTGGGCGGGAGGGCCGCCGAGCAGTACTTC.

The chain joins TRBV10-3 to TRBJ2-1; maybe TRBD2 (5 bases). This CDR3 has 14 residues. CDR1 and CDR2 (germline): ENHRY, SYGVKD. The V gene lost 6 bases and the J gene lost 5 bases, with 14 bases spanning the gap. CDR3 loop: CAIRDLKLDNEQFF. The CDR3 DNA reads TGTGCCATCAGGGACTTGAAACTAGACAATGAGCAGTTCTTC.

The chain is built from TRBV5-4 and TRBJ2-4; D remains unclear. V was clipped by 4 bases and J by 6 bases, with 11 bases between them. The germline CDR1 and CDR2 sequences are SGHNT and YYREEE (reference sequence). CDR3 length equals 13 residues. CDR3 coding DNA: TGTGCCAGCAGCGGAGACTCGGGAAACATTCAGTACTTC. Its translation: CASSGDSGNIQYF.

DNA for the CDR3: TGTGCCTGGAGCGGGACTTACTCCAATGAGCAGTTCTTC. It is translated as CAWSGTYSNEQFF. The genes are TRBV30 and TRBJ2-1, with a tentative D call TRBD2 (6 bases). The germline V and J ends were trimmed by 3 bases and 6 bases, with 12 bases remaining between them. CDR3 size: 13 residues. The germline V gene encodes CDR1 GTSNPN and CDR2 SVGIG (reference sequence). The variable domain in full, completed from reference TRBV30 and TRBJ2-1, reads SQTIHQWPATLVQPVGSPLSLECTVEGTSNPNLYWYRQAAGRGLQLLFYSVGIGQISSEVPQNLSASRPQDRQFILSSKKLLLSDSGFYLCAWSGTYSNEQFFGPGTRLTVL.

This clone was seen a few times. The chain combines TRBV2 with TRBJ1-1, with TRBD1 identical over 10 bases. The CDR3 has 14 residues. From germline, CDR1 is SNHLY and CDR2 FYNNEI. V shed 6 bases, J shed 5 bases, and the junction held 6 bases outside the gene matches. CDR3 nucleotides: TGTGCCAGCAGCCGACAGGGGGCAAGGACTGAAGCTTTCTTT. Protein product: CASSRQGARTEAFF.

The J gene is TRBJ2-1, the V gene TRBV29-1; no clear D gene. The CDR3 spans 13 residues. Germline V gives CDR1 SQVTM, CDR2 ANQGSEA. The V end lost 0 bases, the J end lost 4 bases, and 7 bases lay between the germline ends. The CDR3 DNA reads TGCAGCGTTGAAGATACGAGATACAATGAGCAGTTCTTC. As protein: CSVEDTRYNEQFF.

This clone has only one observation. This CDR3 is CASSRGGQGSYGYTF. The CDR3 DNA reads as TGTGCCAGTAGTAGAGGGGGACAGGGGAGCTATGGCTACACCTTC. The gene calls are TRBV19 and TRBJ1-2; 10 bases line up with TRBD1. CDR3 length equals 15 residues. Losses at the gene ends were 4 bases for V and 4 bases for J; bases not matched to a gene: 6. The V gene's germline CDR1 is LNHDA and CDR2 SQIVND (reference sequence).

The V and J genes are TRBV3-1 (or the pseudogene TRBV3-2) and TRBJ2-1, with 11 bases identical to TRBD2. CDR1 LGHDT and CDR2 YNNKEL come from the germline V gene (reference sequence). V lost 1 base to trimming and J lost 10 bases; unmatched junction nucleotides: 6. This CDR3 is built from 15 residues. The CDR3 spells CASSQGLAGGQEQFF. The CDR3 DNA follows: TGTGCCAGCAGCCAAGGGCTAGCGGGAGGACAGGAGCAGTTCTTC.

The chain uses TRBV6-2 or TRBV6-3 and TRBJ2-2; 11 nucleotides align to TRBD2. Germline assignment: CDR1 MNHEY and CDR2 SVGEGT. The CDR3 runs 14 residues. V lost 5 bases and J lost 8; bases outside the gene matches: 4. The CDR3 DNA is TGTGCCAGCAGTACACTAGCGGGAGCGGGGGAGCTGTTTTTT. Its translation: CASSTLAGAGELFF.